This TCR beta chain comes out of a study of cytomegalovirus exposure and HLA in healthy donors. Findings and caveats of the study: Reportedly, cytomegalovirus status was diagnosed with high sensitivity and specificity.

V gave up 5 bases and J gave up 2 bases; unmatched junction bases: 15. CDR1 LNHNV and CDR2 YYDKDF come from the germline V gene (reference sequence). This CDR3 spans 17 amino acids. To note about this clone: Its antigen is as yet unknown.

The PCR used 60 Vbeta and 13 Jbeta primers. The repertoire was sequenced with immunoSEQ multiplex PCR; TCRdb's copy has only in-frame clones and lacks some. Among about 130,000 clones, about three quarters were seen once, and the ten largest hold over 0.9%. Sequenced input: PBMCs. The receptor was isolated from a human donor in good health. This chain uses TRBV15 with TRBJ2-7; 7 positions agree with TRBD1. The CDR3 region has the DNA TGTGCCACCAGCTTTACAGGGGACCCCTACAGGCCCTACGAGCAGTACTTC. Translating it yields CATSFTGDPYRPYEQYF.